This T cell receptor beta chain was identified in a study of T-cell reconstitution after alpha-beta-depleted transplantation in children (dated by TCRdb to about 2016). For context, the study as a whole: Using TCR repertoire profiling, the study followed T-cell immune reconstitution in a quantitative way in children after TCRalphabeta/CD19-depleted allogeneic hematopoietic cell transplantation.

Here is what the overall study found, with its caveats: About two months after transplant, the apparently early recovery of alphabetaT-cell counts reportedly depended on just several hundred clones that had expanded rapidly and came from non-depleted graft cells. Over the following months the frequencies of hyperexpanded clones went down, and after one year T-cell counts and TCRbeta diversity were mostly credited to newly produced T cells. In some patients, the high TCRbeta diversity seen at day 60 was put down to recipient T cells and intrathymic progenitors that had survived conditioning.

Libraries came from PCR. Sequenced on an Illumina HiSeq 2500. Molecular barcoding was employed in the preparation of TCR libraries, with unique molecular identifiers being used to normalize TCRbeta repertoire quantification. TCRdb took the public reads, trimmed them with fastp at Q25, ran MiXCR for clone calling and kept in-frame beta chains. Duplicate CDR3 protein sequences are folded into a single record with the most common DNA and genes. The sample includes fewer than 700,000 distinct CDR3 sequences, with roughly 23% observed a single time. In total, the top ten clones hold 13% to 15% of the sample. The treatment or condition label on this specimen signifies: allogeneic hematopoietic cell transplantation with graft depleted of TCRalphabeta T cells and CD19 B cells. TCRalphabeta/CD19-depleted allogeneic hematopoietic cell grafts were given to the transplant recipients, all of whom were children.

This clonotype appeared a few times. Its antigen is unknown. Within one base of it there is no much larger clone, and no base qualities were kept. V ends up 5 bases short and J 0 bases short, with an unmatched junction base count of 7. The CDR3 goes from the cysteine to the phenylalanine over 16 residues. Only the CDR3 portion is preserved as DNA: 48 bases, with reading frame beginning at the first base. From the germline V gene (reference sequence), CDR1 is MNHEY and CDR2 is SMNVEV. This receptor was obtained from a boy under three years old who had a stem cell transplant for acute myeloid leukemia, so the T cells may come from the graft donor. The material sequenced was PBMCs, mostly from graft donor cells, taken 360 days after TCRalphabeta/CD19-depleted stem cell transplant. The chain is made from TRBV27 and TRBJ2-7; 10 middle bases align to TRBD2. This receptor has the CDR3 CASSPYGTSASYEQYF. The DNA is as follows: TGTGCCAGCAGTCCTTATGGGACTAGCGCCTCCTACGAGCAGTACTTC.